This record looks at one T cell receptor (beta chain) sequence and its context. What it binds is unknown. The data belong to a study of T cell responses to AZD1222 COVID-19 vaccine. On the study more broadly: Pooled in the analysis were second doses at about 4 or about 12 weeks.

The germline CDR1 and CDR2 sequences are SGHKS and YYEKEE (reference sequence). The CDR3 totals 17 residues. The ends lost 1 base at V and 5 bases at J; junction bases unmatched: 10. The table came from immunoSEQ multiplex PCR; TCRdb's copy has only in-frame clones and leaves some out. The sample consists of 150,000 to 200,000 clones, 85% to 95% of them appearing once. Study-level findings and limits: At baseline, seropositivity was found in only six or seven AZD1222 recipients. Vaccination with two AZD1222 doses was followed by a rise in Spike-specific TCR breadth and depth. After the peak T cell response, and only then, were repertoires sampled.

Material: peripheral blood, obtained on day 0 of AZD1222 vaccination. This TCR came from an adult in good health. The V call is TRBV5-5, the J call TRBJ2-5; TRBD2 matches at 11 bases. The CDR3 spells CASSLWSSGGYWETQYF. Here the CDR3 DNA reads TGTGCCAGCAGCTTGTGGTCTAGCGGGGGGTACTGGGAGACCCAGTACTTC.